This T cell receptor (beta chain) was identified during a study of T cells in localized non-small cell lung cancer. Whole-study findings and limits: Increased T cell density in blood showed an association with longer overall survival. In adjacent lung, a median roughly 62 of the top 100 tumor clones were found. Measurement of T cell clonality placed uninvolved adjacent lung highest, above the level in tumor.

This clone was seen more than once but under ten times. Antigen unknown. The method was immunoSEQ multiplex PCR; TCRdb's version includes in-frame clones alone and lacks a portion of them. The sample contains 2,000 or so clones, 22% of which appear only once. The germline V gene encodes CDR1 GTSNPN and CDR2 SVGIG (reference sequence). The CDR3 loop spans 13 amino acids. The V and J ends lost 2 bases and 2 bases respectively, with 7 bases between them. Neighboring lung without atypia was obtained no less than 2 cm from the tumor margin. V gene TRBV30 combines with J gene TRBJ1-5, with D perhaps matching TRBD1 (5 bases). The material was normal lung tissue next to the tumor, obtained before any cancer treatment. This clonotype was sampled from a man aged 40-75 years with stage II lung adenocarcinoma. The CDR3 region has the DNA TGTGCCTGGAGTCCGGGGGGCAATCAGCCCCAGCATTTT. Residues: CAWSPGGNQPQHF.